These T cell receptor beta chains were read from a single sample in a study of beta chain features in type 1 diabetes. Profiling relied on immunoSEQ multiplex PCR, and the TCRdb table lists in-frame clones only, not all of them. The table has over 150,000 clones, over 6% seen once. Sequences were obtained from central memory CD4+ T cells from blood. All receptors come from a man aged 18 to 29 with type 1 diabetes. The CDR3 runs from the conserved cysteine through the conserved F or W. A D gene is named only where the DNA matches it firmly. Clone size is not always given. Where it is, it says once, few, many or a class for expanded clones.

cdr3_aa,cdr3_nt,j_call,clone_size,v_call,cdr3_length,d_call
CASSRNPGTGNNYGYTF,TGTGCCAGCTCACGAAACCCCGGGACAGGGAATAACTATGGCTACACCTTC,TRBJ1-2,NA,TRBV18,17,TRBD1
CAITTGPDSPLHF,TGTGCCATCACCACAGGGCCTGATTCACCCCTCCACTTT,TRBJ1-6,few,TRBV10-3,13,NA
CASTPNDRSYGYTF,TGTGCCAGTACCCCCAATGACAGAAGCTATGGCTACACCTTC,TRBJ1-2,NA,TRBV19,14,NA
CSVLLAGGYTF,TGCAGCGTTCTCCTAGCGGGCGGCTACACCTTC,TRBJ1-2,NA,TRBV29-1,11,NA
CASSPAGVRETQYF,TGTGCCAGCAGTCCGGCGGGGGTACGAGAGACCCAGTACTTC,TRBJ2-5,few,TRBV28,14,TRBD2
CASLTQRASYEQYF,TGTGCCAGTTTGACCCAGCGGGCTTCCTACGAGCAGTACTTC,TRBJ2-7,NA,TRBV28,14,NA
CAWASGGAGEQFF,TGTGCCTGGGCGAGCGGGGGGGCCGGGGAGCAGTTCTTC,TRBJ2-1,NA,TRBV30,13,TRBD2
CASSWDKNTEAFF,TGTGCCAGCAGCTGGGACAAGAACACTGAAGCTTTCTTT,TRBJ1-1,NA,TRBV5-4,13,NA
CASSLMAGDTGELFF,TGTGCCAGCAGCTTAATGGCGGGGGACACCGGGGAGCTGTTTTTT,TRBJ2-2,NA,TRBV7-9,15,TRBD2
CASRGSGGETQYF,TGTGCCAGCAGAGGGAGTGGAGGAGAGACCCAGTACTTC,TRBJ2-5,once,TRBV7-7,13,NA
CASSQGMEGYSEAFF,TGCGCCAGCAGCCAGGGTATGGAGGGGTACAGTGAAGCTTTCTTT,TRBJ1-1,few,TRBV4-3,15,NA
CASSYSAGYNEQFF,TGTGCCAGCAGTTACTCGGCAGGATACAATGAGCAGTTCTTC,TRBJ2-1,few,TRBV6-5,14,NA
CASSLSLAGGLAEQYF,TGTGCCAGCAGCTTATCTTTAGCGGGAGGTTTAGCGGAGCAGTACTTC,TRBJ2-7,NA,TRBV7-9,16,TRBD2
CASSVVAGGPGDTQYF,TGTGCCAGCAGTGTCGTAGCGGGAGGGCCGGGAGATACGCAGTATTTT,TRBJ2-3,few,TRBV27,16,TRBD2
CASQGQNYGYTF,TGTGCCAGCCAGGGACAGAACTATGGCTACACCTTC,TRBJ1-2,few,TRBV28,12,TRBD1
CSGNRGMTYNEQFF,TGCAGCGGTAACAGGGGAATGACCTACAATGAGCAGTTCTTC,TRBJ2-1,many,TRBV29-1,14,TRBD1
CASSYSPGWNTEAFF,TGTGCCAGCAGTTACTCACCAGGGTGGAACACTGAAGCTTTCTTT,TRBJ1-1,NA,TRBV6-5,15,NA
CASTPDRNTEAFF,TGTGCCAGCACCCCAGACAGGAACACTGAAGCTTTCTTT,TRBJ1-1,many,TRBV6-5,13,NA
CASSQMPGGGGDEQFF,TGTGCCAGCAGCCAAATGCCGGGCGGAGGGGGGGATGAGCAGTTCTTC,TRBJ2-1,once,TRBV4-1,16,NA
CASSFSGGTSYEQYF,TGTGCCAGCAGTTTTTCCGGCGGGACGTCCTACGAGCAGTACTTC,TRBJ2-7,NA,TRBV28,15,NA
CASSSNSRVGEQYF,TGTGCCAGCAGCTCGAACTCCAGGGTAGGCGAGCAGTACTTC,TRBJ2-7,NA,TRBV7-8,14,NA
CASSLDYGTSLTGELFF,TGCGCCAGCAGCTTGGATTACGGGACTAGCTTAACCGGGGAGCTGTTTTTT,TRBJ2-2,few,TRBV5-1,17,TRBD2
CASSTGVNQPQHF,TGTGCCAGCAGCACAGGGGTCAATCAGCCCCAGCATTTT,TRBJ1-5,few,TRBV28,13,TRBD1
CASSPGQPHSGANVLTF,TGTGCCAGCAGCCCGGGACAGCCACACTCTGGGGCCAACGTCCTGACTTTC,TRBJ2-6,NA,TRBV5-4,17,TRBD1
CAWSVHGGETQYF,TGTGCCTGGAGTGTACACGGGGGGGAGACCCAGTACTTC,TRBJ2-5,NA,TRBV30,13,TRBD2
CASSLDTGLSYEQYF,TGTGCCAGCAGTTTGGATACAGGGCTCTCCTACGAGCAGTACTTC,TRBJ2-7,NA,TRBV6-5,15,NA
CASRYQGDTEAFF,TGTGCCAGCCGTTATCAGGGGGACACTGAAGCTTTCTTT,TRBJ1-1,NA,TRBV28,13,TRBD1
CASGYRGQQGYTF,TGTGCCAGCGGCTACCGCGGACAGCAAGGCTACACCTTC,TRBJ1-2,NA,TRBV7-9,13,NA
CASSRASGTTDTQYF,TGTGCCAGCAGCAGAGCTAGCGGGACCACAGATACGCAGTATTTT,TRBJ2-3,few,TRBV9,15,TRBD2
CASSSGGDVNTGELFF,TGCGCCAGCAGCTCAGGGGGCGACGTGAACACCGGGGAGCTGTTTTTT,TRBJ2-2,NA,TRBV5-1,16,TRBD1
CASSLQGYSNQPQHF,TGCGCCAGCAGCTTACAGGGCTATAGCAATCAGCCCCAGCATTTT,TRBJ1-5,many,TRBV23-1,15,NA
CASRAGQTYNEQFF,TGTGCCAGCCGAGCGGGGCAAACCTACAATGAGCAGTTCTTC,TRBJ2-1,few,TRBV6-5,14,TRBD2
CASSFPRGQGSEKLFF,TGTGCCAGCAGCTTCCCGCGCGGACAGGGAAGTGAAAAACTGTTTTTT,TRBJ1-4,NA,TRBV7-9,16,TRBD1